One and the same sample provided the 2 T cell receptor beta chains below, sequenced in a study of shared clonotypes between healthy human individuals. Profiled with immunoSEQ multiplex PCR; TCRdb holds only in-frame clones, not every one. The sample holds roughly 2,300,000 clones, 80% to 95% seen once. The sequenced sample consisted of naive CD4+ T cells from PBMCs. Subset noted: CD45RA+ positively selected. All receptors derive from a man between 18 and 29 years old in good health. Some clones in this sample may be carry-over from other donors' samples.

The rearrangement links TRBV9 to TRBJ2-6; TRBD2 matches 8 bases. J was trimmed by 0 bases and V by 3 bases; bases with no gene match: 11. Per the germline V gene, CDR1 is SGDLS and CDR2 is YYNGEE. The CDR3 is made up of 19 amino acids. DNA of the CDR3: TGTGCCAGCAGCGCTAAACGGGAGGGCCAAAGCTCTGGGGCCAACGTCCTGACTTTC. Translated, it gives CASSAKREGQSSGANVLTF.

The rearrangement joins TRBV2 to TRBJ1-1, with D possibly matching TRBD1 (5 bases). This CDR3 spans 15 amino acids. Germline V gene sequence: CDR1 SNHLY, CDR2 FYNNEI. Trimming shortened V by 9 bases and J by 7 bases, and 24 bases separated the two germline ends. For the CDR3, the DNA is TGTGCCAGTCTTTTCCAACGGGGAGGGGCCCTTGAAGCTTTCTTT. It codes for CASLFQRGGALEAFF.